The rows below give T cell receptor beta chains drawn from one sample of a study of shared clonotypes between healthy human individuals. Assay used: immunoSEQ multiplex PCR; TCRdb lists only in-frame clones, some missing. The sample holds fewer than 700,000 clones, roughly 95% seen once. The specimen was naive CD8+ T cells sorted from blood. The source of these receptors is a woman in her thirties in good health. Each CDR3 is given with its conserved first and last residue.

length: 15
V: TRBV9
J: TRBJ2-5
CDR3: CASSPGTSGSGEQYF

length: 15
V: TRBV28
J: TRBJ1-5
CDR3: CASGETEHSNQPQHF

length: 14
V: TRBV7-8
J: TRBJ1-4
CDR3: CASSLGVTNEKLFF

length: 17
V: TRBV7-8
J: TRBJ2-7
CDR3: CASSLSRMFSRGYEQYF

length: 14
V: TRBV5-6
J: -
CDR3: CASSLGSAGYEQYF

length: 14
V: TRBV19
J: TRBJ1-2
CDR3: CASGRGEGPYGYTF

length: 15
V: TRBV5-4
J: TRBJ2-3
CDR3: CASSFGGPGTDTQYF

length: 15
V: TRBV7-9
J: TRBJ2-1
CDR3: CASRPSRDPYNEQFF

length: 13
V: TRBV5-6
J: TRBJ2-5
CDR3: CASSLEYQETQYF

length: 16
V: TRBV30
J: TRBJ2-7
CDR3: CAWRTGQPASSYEQYF

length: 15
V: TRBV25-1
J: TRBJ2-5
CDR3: CASSVSTAPGETQYF

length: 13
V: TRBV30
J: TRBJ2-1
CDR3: CAWSDDLNNEQFF

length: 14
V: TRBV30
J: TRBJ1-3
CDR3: CAWSVGVSGNTIYF

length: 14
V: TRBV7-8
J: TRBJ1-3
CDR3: CASSGHGEGNTIYF

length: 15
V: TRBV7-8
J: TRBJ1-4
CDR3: CASSTTTGLHEKLFF

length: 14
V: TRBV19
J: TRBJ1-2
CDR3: CASSTDAEHYGYTF

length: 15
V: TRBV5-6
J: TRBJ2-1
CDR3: CASSLTSGVYNEQFF

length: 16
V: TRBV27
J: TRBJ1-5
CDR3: CASSPQPRGFAQPQHF

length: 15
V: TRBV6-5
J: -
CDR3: CASSYSEAGRHEQYF

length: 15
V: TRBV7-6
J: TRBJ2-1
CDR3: CASTRGTGGGNEQFF

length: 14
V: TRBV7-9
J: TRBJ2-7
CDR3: CASSAGQGLYEQYF

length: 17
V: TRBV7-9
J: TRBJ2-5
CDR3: CASSPQGVGRTLETQYF

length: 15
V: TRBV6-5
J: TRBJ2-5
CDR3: CASLAGGGLGETQYF

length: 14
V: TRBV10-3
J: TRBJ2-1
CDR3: CAVGAREAYNEQFF

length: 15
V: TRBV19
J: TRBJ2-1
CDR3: CASSIVPGGYNEQFF

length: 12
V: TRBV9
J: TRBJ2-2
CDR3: CASSVSTGELFF

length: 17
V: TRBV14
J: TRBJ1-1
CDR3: CASSQDVKGMMNTEAFF

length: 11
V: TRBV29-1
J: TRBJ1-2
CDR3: CSVRGEDGYTF

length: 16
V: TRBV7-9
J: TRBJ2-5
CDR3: CASSDYPDRWAETQYF

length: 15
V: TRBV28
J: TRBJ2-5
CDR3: CASSSPSGSQETQYF

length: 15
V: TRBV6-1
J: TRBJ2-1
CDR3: CASIPQDRSYNEQFF

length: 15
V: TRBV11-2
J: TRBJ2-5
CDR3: CASSLVPSGWETQYF

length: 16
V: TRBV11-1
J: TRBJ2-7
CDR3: CASSFLEASGFYEQYF

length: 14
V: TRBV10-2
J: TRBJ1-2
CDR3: CASSENTGPDGYTF

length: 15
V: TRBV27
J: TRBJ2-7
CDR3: CASSSPGLGAGEQYF

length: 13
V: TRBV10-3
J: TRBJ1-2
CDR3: CAISEEGAGGYTF

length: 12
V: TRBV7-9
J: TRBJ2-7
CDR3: CASSSLRYEQYF

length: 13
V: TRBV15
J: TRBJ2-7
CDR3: CATSFGTLYEQYF

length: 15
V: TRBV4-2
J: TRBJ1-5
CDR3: CASSPHAESNQPQHF

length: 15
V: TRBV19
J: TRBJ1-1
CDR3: CASSIEAGLLGGAFF

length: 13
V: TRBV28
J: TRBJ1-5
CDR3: CASSLGVFQPQHF

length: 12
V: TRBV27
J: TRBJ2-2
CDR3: CASSLSTGELFF

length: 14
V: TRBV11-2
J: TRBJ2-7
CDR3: CASSPGQGAYEQYF

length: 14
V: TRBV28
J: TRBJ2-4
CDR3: CASEGGVAKNIQYF

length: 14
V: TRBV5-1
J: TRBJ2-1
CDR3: CASNIAGIYNEQFF

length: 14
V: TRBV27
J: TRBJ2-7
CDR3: CASSFQGGLYEQYF

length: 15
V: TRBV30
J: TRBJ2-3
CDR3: CAWSPLAGHTDTQYF

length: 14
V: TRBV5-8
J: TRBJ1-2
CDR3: CASSGLEETYGYTF